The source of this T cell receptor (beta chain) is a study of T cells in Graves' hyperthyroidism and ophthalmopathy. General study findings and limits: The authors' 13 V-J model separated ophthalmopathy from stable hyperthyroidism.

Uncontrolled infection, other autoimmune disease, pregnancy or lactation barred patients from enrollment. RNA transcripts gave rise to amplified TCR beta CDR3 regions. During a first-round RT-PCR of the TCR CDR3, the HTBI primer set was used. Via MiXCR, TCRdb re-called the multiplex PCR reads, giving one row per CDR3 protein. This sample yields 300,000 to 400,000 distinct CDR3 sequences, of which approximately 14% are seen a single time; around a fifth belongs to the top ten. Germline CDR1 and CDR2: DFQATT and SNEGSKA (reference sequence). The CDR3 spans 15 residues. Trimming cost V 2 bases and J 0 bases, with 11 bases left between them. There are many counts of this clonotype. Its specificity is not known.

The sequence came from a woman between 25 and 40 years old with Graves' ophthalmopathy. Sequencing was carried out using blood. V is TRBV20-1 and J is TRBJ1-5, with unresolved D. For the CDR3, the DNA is TGCAGTGCTAGACCGGAGGGTTATAGCAATCAGCCCCAGCATTTT. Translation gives CSARPEGYSNQPQHF.